The 16 T cell receptor beta chains below were found in one sample sequenced in a study of preoperative IRX-2 immunotherapy in early breast cancer. The protocol was immunoSEQ multiplex PCR, while the TCRdb copy is restricted to in-frame clones and leaves out a portion. The table lists 55,000 to 70,000 clones, approximately 95% of them singletons. Sample treatment: preoperative locoregional IRX-2 cytokine immunotherapy. Collection of the sample occurred from a patient treated with IRX-2 immunotherapy. The receptors stem from a human donor with breast cancer.

The rearrangement links TRBV28 to TRBJ1-5; D may be TRBD1 (6 bases). In germline, CDR1 is MDHEN, CDR2 SYDVKM. V gave up 6 bases and J gave up 7 bases, with 19 bases separating them. This CDR3 contains 15 residues. The CDR3 loop is CASSPSSGAYQPQHF. CDR3 nucleotide sequence: TGTGCCAGCAGCCCCAGCTCGGGGGCCTACCAGCCCCAGCATTTT.

J is TRBJ1-2 and V is TRBV29-1, with 8 bases lining up with TRBD1. The CDR3 has 15 residues. V shed 3 bases and J 3 bases; nucleotides not matched to a gene: 9. Germline-derived CDR1 and CDR2 are SQVTM and ANQGSEA. Here the CDR3 reads CSVDNPQGADYGYTF. The CDR3 coding sequence is TGCAGCGTTGATAATCCTCAGGGGGCGGACTATGGCTACACCTTC.

The chain carries TRBV19 and TRBJ2-1; TRBD2 matches at 10 bases. The germline CDR1 and CDR2 sequences are LNHDA and SQIVND (reference sequence). The trim removed 3 bases at V and 7 bases at J, leaving 6 bases unmatched. CDR3 length: 15 amino acids. The CDR3 sequence: CASSMLAGVSNEQFF. In DNA form, the CDR3 reads TGTGCCAGTAGTATGCTAGCGGGAGTTTCAAATGAGCAGTTCTTC.

The chain couples TRBV18 to TRBJ2-7; possibly TRBD2 for D (5 bases). Trimming took 5 bases from V and 1 from J, leaving 12 bases between them. CDR3 size: 14 residues. CDR1 is KGHSH, CDR2 LQKENI, per germline. The CDR3, as DNA: TGTGCCAGCTCAGGTTACGGGAATTCCTACGAGCAGTACTTC. It translates to CASSGYGNSYEQYF.

The chain combines TRBV7-9 with TRBJ2-4; D is uncertain. V was cut by 1 base and J by 2 bases, with 9 bases left in between. The CDR3 is 15 amino acids. Germline V gives CDR1 SEHNR, CDR2 FQNEAQ (reference sequence). The CDR3 is CASSLGRMTKNIQYF. DNA for the CDR3: TGTGCCAGCAGCTTAGGCCGTATGACCAAAAACATTCAGTACTTC.

The rearrangement joins TRBV4-2 to TRBJ2-3; D gene uncertain. This CDR3 has 13 residues. V dropped 1 base and J dropped 2 bases, with 4 bases sitting between them. In germline, CDR1 is LGHNA, CDR2 YNFKEQ. This chain's CDR3 is CASSQGHTDTQYF. CDR3 sequence (DNA): TGTGCCAGCAGCCAAGGTCACACAGATACGCAGTATTTT.

The table lists this clone with a count of one. The chain carries TRBV4-1 and TRBJ2-2; 7 nucleotides line up with TRBD2. The germline CDR1 and CDR2 sequences are MGHRA and YSYEKL. This CDR3 is 16 amino acids long. Trimming at V came to 2 bases and at J to 6 bases, leaving 9 bases not matched to a gene. Here the CDR3 DNA reads TGCGCCAGCAGCCAAAAAAGCGGGAAACAGGCCGGGGAGCTGTTTTTT. Encoded protein: CASSQKSGKQAGELFF.

The V call is TRBV7-3, the J call TRBJ2-7, with D hard to call. This CDR3 is 9 amino acids long. V lost 6 bases and J lost 5, with 2 bases in between. Germline CDR1 SGHTA, CDR2 FQGTGA. The CDR3 coding sequence is TGTGCCAGCAGTCACGAGCAGTACTTC. Protein sequence: CASSHEQYF.

This clone turned up a few times. The chain employs TRBV5-4 and TRBJ1-6; D gene ambiguous. The ends were cut back, 5 bases at V and 10 bases at J, with 10 bases in the middle. Per germline, CDR1 SGHNT and CDR2 YYREEE (reference sequence). This CDR3 has 12 residues. CDR3 sequence reads: CASRKPGSPLHF. For the CDR3, the DNA is TGTGCCAGCAGAAAACCAGGATCACCCCTCCACTTT.

This rearrangement joins TRBV4-3 to TRBJ2-5; TRBD1 agrees at 8 bases. The CDR3 covers 16 residues. The trim removed 3 bases at V and 7 bases at J, leaving 13 bases unmatched. Germline CDR1 LGHNA, CDR2 YSLEER. The CDR3 here is CASSQTRTGSLVTQYF. For the CDR3, the DNA is TGCGCCAGCAGCCAGACTCGGACAGGGTCCTTGGTGACCCAGTACTTC.

A single count supports this clone. This sequence joins TRBV6-6 and TRBJ2-3; unclear D gene. Trimming removed 8 bases from V and 7 bases from J, with 10 bases in between. The germline gives CDR1 MNHNY, CDR2 SVGAGI (reference sequence). The CDR3 length is 11 residues. As DNA, the CDR3 is TGTGCCAGCGAGCTCGCCTATACGCAGTATTTT. This translates into CASELAYTQYF.

The J gene is TRBJ2-1, the V gene TRBV4-3, with 15 nucleotides matching TRBD2. Germline V lookup: CDR1 LGHNA, CDR2 YSLEER. V lost 2 bases to trimming and J lost 8 bases; unmatched junction nucleotides: 13. The CDR3 spans 19 residues. CDR3 DNA: TGCGCCAGCAGCCAACCGGGACTAGCGGGAGGTAGACCAACCGATGAGCAGTTCTTC. It is translated as CASSQPGLAGGRPTDEQFF.

The V gene is TRBV7-2, the J gene TRBJ2-3; D is undetermined. The CDR3 consists of 15 residues. Trimming took off 1 base at V and 1 base at J, with 9 bases between the two ends. CDR1 is SGHTA and CDR2 is FQGNSA in the germline V gene. The CDR3 sequence: CASSLVKSGTDTQYF. Written as DNA, the CDR3 is TGTGCCAGCAGCTTAGTCAAGTCCGGCACAGATACGCAGTATTTT.

The V gene is TRBV19, the J gene TRBJ1-1, with a possible D match to TRBD1 (6 bases). The length of the CDR3 is 12 residues. Germline V lookup: CDR1 LNHDA, CDR2 SQIVND (reference sequence). V was cut by 8 bases and J by 1 base, with 8 bases left in between. The CDR3 spells CASLGQNTEAFF. CDR3 in DNA: TGTGCCAGTTTGGGACAGAACACTGAAGCTTTCTTT.

The gene calls are TRBV2 and TRBJ2-5, with 11 bases aligning to TRBD2. The CDR3 spans 16 residues. From germline, CDR1 is SNHLY and CDR2 FYNNEI. V shed 2 bases, J shed 5 bases, and the junction held 7 bases outside the gene matches. The CDR3 protein is CASSERRLAGMETQYF. CDR3 bases: TGTGCCAGCAGTGAAAGGAGACTAGCGGGGATGGAGACCCAGTACTTC.

The rearrangement uses TRBV10-1 and TRBJ1-5, with D hard to call. Trimming stripped 5 bases from V and 2 bases from J, with 7 bases between. CDR1 WNHNN and CDR2 SYGVQD come from the germline V gene (reference sequence). The CDR3 length is 13 residues. The CDR3 nucleotides are TGCGCCAGCAGTCTCCTGGGCAATCAGCCCCAGCATTTT. Its protein is CASSLLGNQPQHF.